This T cell receptor (beta chain) stems from a study of cytomegalovirus exposure and HLA in healthy donors. Trimming took 5 bases from V and 3 from J, leaving 8 bases between them. Looked up from germline, CDR1 is SGHTA and CDR2 is FQGNSA. The CDR3 covers 13 residues. Use of 60 Vbeta and 13 Jbeta primers characterized the PCR. The table came from immunoSEQ multiplex PCR; TCRdb's copy has only in-frame clones and leaves some out. The data hold around 130,000 clones, with about 83% observed a single time. The sequencing sample was made of PBMCs. The chain couples TRBV7-2 to TRBJ1-5; D unclear. This sequence originates from a girl aged 2 to 10 in good health and CMV-seronegative. CDR3 sequence: CASSTEPNQPQHF. The CDR3 DNA follows: TGTGCCAGCAGCACAGAACCCAATCAGCCCCAGCATTTT.